Listed here are 18 T cell receptor beta chains from one sample, sequenced in a study of CD8 T cells in Susac syndrome (dated by TCRdb to between 2018 and 2021). Libraries were prepared through the immunoSEQ multiplex PCR assay. RNA was extracted using the RNeasy kit, and roughly 0.45 to 1 ug of the RNA was reverse transcribed with random hexamers. TCRdb reran the public reads through fastp at Q25 and MiXCR, keeping productive beta chains. CDR3 protein duplicates are merged, each entry listing the most common genes and DNA. This sample lists 50,000 or so distinct CDR3 sequences; 80% to 95% were detected once. The ten largest account for roughly 0.45% of the sample. Sequenced: CD8+ T cells from PBMCs. The origin of the receptors is a human donor in good health.

V is TRBV5-1 and J is TRBJ2-7, with a possible D match to TRBD2 (7 bases). The CDR3 consists of 13 residues. Germline V gene lookup returns CDR1 SGHRS and CDR2 YFSETQ. Trimming removed 6 bases at V and 2 bases at J, with 12 bases between. CDR3 bases: TGCGCCAGCAAAGCGGGACAAGCCTACGAGCAGTACTTC. It encodes CASKAGQAYEQYF.

This clonotype was picked up one time. CDR3 coding DNA: TGTGCCAGCAGCCTATTAACCGGACTAGCGGGAGGGAGCTCCTACAATGAGCAGTTCTTC. It yields the protein CASSLLTGLAGGSSYNEQFF. The rearrangement links TRBV3-1 to TRBJ2-1, with 15 bases identical to TRBD2. This CDR3 is built from 20 residues. CDR1 and CDR2 from the germline V gene are LGHDT and YNNKEL (reference sequence). With 4 bases clipped from V and 0 bases from J, the junction kept 10 bases outside the gene matches.

The chain links TRBV19 to TRBJ1-5; D not resolved. The CDR3 spans 13 residues. Germline CDR1 is LNHDA and CDR2 is SQIVND (reference sequence). Trimming stripped 10 bases from V and 0 bases from J, with 10 bases between. The CDR3: CAIGIYSNQPQHF. The CDR3 coding sequence is TGTGCCATTGGGATTTATAGCAATCAGCCCCAGCATTTT. Full variable domain (outside the CDR3, taken from reference TRBV19 and TRBJ1-5): DGGITQSPKYLFRKEGQNVTLSCEQNLNHDAMYWYRQDPGQGLRLIYYSQIVNDFQKGDIAEGYSVSREKKESFPLTVTSAQKNPTAFYLCAIGIYSNQPQHFGDGTRLSIL.

CDR3 region: CASSSYLINTGELFF. As DNA, the CDR3 is TGTGCCAGCAGTTCGTACCTGATCAACACCGGGGAGCTGTTTTTT. This chain links TRBV7-9 with TRBJ2-2; D unclear. This CDR3 spans 15 amino acids. Germline V gene lookup returns CDR1 SEHNR and CDR2 FQNEAQ (reference sequence). The germline V and J ends were trimmed by 6 bases and 2 bases, with 13 bases remaining between them.

The chain links TRBV29-1 to TRBJ2-3, with D hard to call. V was trimmed by 0 bases and J by 1 base, leaving 17 bases between them. The CDR3 length is 17 residues. From germline, CDR1 is SQVTM and CDR2 ANQGSEA. The CDR3 region has the DNA TGCAGCGTTGAAGAATCCCCTCTTGGTTGGGGCACAGATACGCAGTATTTT. It yields the protein CSVEESPLGWGTDTQYF.

The chain joins TRBV10-1 to TRBJ2-2; TRBD2 matches at 7 bases. J was trimmed by 1 base and V by 5 bases; bases with no gene match: 1. The CDR3 covers 14 residues. Germline V gene lookup returns CDR1 WNHNN and CDR2 SYGVQD (reference sequence). The CDR3 here is CASSRGGNTGELFF. CDR3 DNA sequence: TGCGCCAGCAGTCGCGGGGGGAACACCGGGGAGCTGTTTTTT.

V is TRBV25-1 and J is TRBJ2-2, with 8 bases identical to TRBD1. The germline CDR1 and CDR2 sequences are MGHDK and SYGVNS. The CDR3 length is 18 residues. V was pared by 5 bases and J by 3 bases, with 14 bases of the junction left unmatched. Here the CDR3 reads CASSKIEGQGVDTGELFF. CDR3 nucleotides: TGTGCCAGCAGTAAAATAGAAGGACAGGGAGTAGACACCGGGGAGCTGTTTTTT. The full variable domain, with the rest looked up from reference TRBV25-1 and TRBJ2-2, is EADIYQTPRYLVIGTGKKITLECSQTMGHDKMYWYQQDPGMELHLIHYSYGVNSTEKGDLSSESTVSRIRTEHFPLTLESARPSHTSQYLCASSKIEGQGVDTGELFFGEGSRLTVL.

To note about this clonotype: One end of the junction varies from germline; a read error may be responsible. The CDR3: CACSSYTSGSLDEQYF. The CDR3, as DNA: TGTGCCTGCAGCTCCTACACTAGCGGGAGTTTGGACGAGCAGTACTTC. This chain links TRBV7-9 with TRBJ2-7, with 11 bases identical to TRBD2. Per germline, CDR1 SEHNR and CDR2 FQNEAQ (reference sequence). The CDR3 has 16 amino acids.

V gene TRBV28 combines with J gene TRBJ1-1; D gene unclear. The CDR3 spans 16 residues. V dropped 0 bases and J dropped 0 bases, with 11 bases sitting between them. Germline V CDR1 and CDR2: MDHEN, SYDVKM. The CDR3 DNA reads TGTGCCAGCAGTTTATGGGCGCTAGGGTTGAACACTGAAGCTTTCTTT. Protein product: CASSLWALGLNTEAFF.

The chain uses TRBV12-3 or TRBV12-4 and TRBJ2-5, with TRBD1 matching 10 bases. V lost 5 bases and J lost 3; bases outside the gene matches: 6. This CDR3 comprises 15 residues. The CDR3 nucleotides are TGTGCCAGCAGTCCGACAGGGGGCGGGAAAGAGACCCAGTACTTC. Translation: CASSPTGGGKETQYF.

This sequence joins TRBV27 and TRBJ2-5; D uncertain. The length of the CDR3 is 11 residues. The V gene lost 4 bases and the J gene lost 4 bases, with 4 bases spanning the gap. Germline V gene data show CDR1 as MNHEY and CDR2 as SMNVEV (reference sequence). CDR3 sequence: CASSYGETQYF. CDR3 coding DNA: TGTGCCAGCAGTTATGGAGAGACCCAGTACTTC.

The rearrangement uses TRBV29-1 and TRBJ2-6; possible D gene TRBD2, 5 bases. This CDR3 contains 18 residues. The V end lost 0 bases, the J end lost 0 bases, and 15 bases lay between the germline ends. Germline values: CDR1 SQVTM, CDR2 ANQGSEA. The CDR3 is CSVEDLRGLFSGANVLTF. The CDR3 nucleotides read TGCAGCGTTGAAGATCTTCGAGGGCTCTTCTCTGGGGCCAACGTCCTGACTTTC.

The chain recombines TRBV28 with TRBJ2-2; D is unresolved. Germline V CDR1 and CDR2: MDHEN, SYDVKM. This CDR3 has 16 residues. Trimming stripped 6 bases from V and 3 bases from J, with 17 bases between. The CDR3 bases are TGTGCCAGCAGACCAAACCCCTTATATGACACCGGGGAGCTGTTTTTT. Its translation: CASRPNPLYDTGELFF.

This rearrangement joins TRBV7-9 to TRBJ2-1, with D unclear. The CDR3 runs 10 residues. The V gene's germline CDR1 is SEHNR and CDR2 FQNEAQ (reference sequence). Trimming cost V 4 bases and J 6 bases, with 1 base left between them. The CDR3 nucleotides are TGTGCCAGCAGCTCCAATGAGCAGTTCTTC. This sequence encodes CASSSNEQFF.

The chain's CDR3 is CSVGDRGMNTEAFF. Written as DNA, the CDR3 is TGCAGCGTTGGGGACAGGGGCATGAACACTGAAGCTTTCTTT. The rearrangement joins TRBV29-1 to TRBJ1-1, with 10 bases identical to TRBD1. The CDR3 is 14 residues long. Per germline, CDR1 SQVTM and CDR2 ANQGSEA. Trimming at V came to 4 bases and at J to 0 bases, leaving 2 bases not matched to a gene.

The rearrangement uses TRBV15 and TRBJ2-5, with 10 bases identical to TRBD2. V gave up 0 bases and J gave up 5 bases; unmatched junction bases: 6. The CDR3 is 16 residues long. Germline V gene lookup returns CDR1 LNHNV and CDR2 YYDKDF (reference sequence). The CDR3 coding sequence is TGTGCCACCAGCAGAGAAGCTAGCGGGAGCCTGGAGACCCAGTACTTC. It encodes CATSREASGSLETQYF.

The chain employs TRBV7-2 and TRBJ2-5, with a possible D match to TRBD2 (5 bases). Trimming cost V 3 bases and J 2 bases, with 13 bases left between them. This CDR3 region has 15 residues. Germline V gene lookup returns CDR1 SGHTA and CDR2 FQGNSA. CDR3 amino acids: CASSFGGRTQETQYF. DNA for the CDR3: TGTGCCAGCAGCTTTGGCGGGCGTACACAAGAGACCCAGTACTTC.

The chain joins TRBV11-2 to TRBJ2-2; D is tentatively TRBD1 or TRBD2 (7 bases each). The CDR3 sequence is 16 residues long. The V gene lost 0 bases and the J gene lost 3 bases, with 11 bases spanning the gap. Germline assignment: CDR1 SGHAT and CDR2 FQNNGV. CDR3 bases: TGTGCCAGCAGCTTAGAAGCAGGGGGGGACACCGGGGAGCTGTTTTTT. The encoded protein is CASSLEAGGDTGELFF. The complete variable domain, with remaining parts taken from reference TRBV11-2 and TRBJ2-2, reads EAGVAQSPRYKIIEKRQSVAFWCNPISGHATLYWYQQILGQGPKLLIQFQNNGVVDDSQLPKDRFSAERLKGVDSTLKIQPAKLEDSAVYLCASSLEAGGDTGELFFGEGSRLTVL.